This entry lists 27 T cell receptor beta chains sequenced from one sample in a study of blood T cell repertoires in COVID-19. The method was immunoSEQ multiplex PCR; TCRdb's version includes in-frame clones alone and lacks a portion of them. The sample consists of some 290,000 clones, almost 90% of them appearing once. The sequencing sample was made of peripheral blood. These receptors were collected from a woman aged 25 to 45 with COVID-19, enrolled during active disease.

The CDR3 DNA reads TGTGCCAGCAGCGTAGATTTCCCAGGGGGTGAGCAGTTCTTC. Encoded protein: CASSVDFPGGEQFF. The genes are TRBV9 and TRBJ2-1, with TRBD1 matching 7 bases. This CDR3 is built from 14 residues. With V trimmed by 0 bases and J by 9 bases, 6 bases remained unmatched. Looked up from germline, CDR1 is SGDLS and CDR2 is YYNGEE.

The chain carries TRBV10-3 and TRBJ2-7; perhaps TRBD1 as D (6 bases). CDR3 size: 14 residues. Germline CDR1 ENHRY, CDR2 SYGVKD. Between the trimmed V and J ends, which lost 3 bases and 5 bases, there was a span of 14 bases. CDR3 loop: CAISEEGRGHEQYF. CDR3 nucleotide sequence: TGTGCCATCAGTGAAGAGGGCAGGGGCCACGAGCAGTACTTC.

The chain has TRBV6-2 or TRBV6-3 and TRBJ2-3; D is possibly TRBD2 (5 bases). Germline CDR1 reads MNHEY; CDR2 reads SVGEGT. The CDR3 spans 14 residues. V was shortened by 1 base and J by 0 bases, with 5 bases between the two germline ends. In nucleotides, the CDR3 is TGTGCCAGCAGTTACTGGACTAGCACAGATACGCAGTATTTT. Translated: CASSYWTSTDTQYF.

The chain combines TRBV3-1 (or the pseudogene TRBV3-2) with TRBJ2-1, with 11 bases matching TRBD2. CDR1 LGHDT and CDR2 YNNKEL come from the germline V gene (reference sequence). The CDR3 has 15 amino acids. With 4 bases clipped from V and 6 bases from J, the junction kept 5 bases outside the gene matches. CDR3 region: CASSRTSGSSNEQFF. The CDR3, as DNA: TGTGCCAGCAGCCGAACTAGCGGGAGCAGCAATGAGCAGTTCTTC.

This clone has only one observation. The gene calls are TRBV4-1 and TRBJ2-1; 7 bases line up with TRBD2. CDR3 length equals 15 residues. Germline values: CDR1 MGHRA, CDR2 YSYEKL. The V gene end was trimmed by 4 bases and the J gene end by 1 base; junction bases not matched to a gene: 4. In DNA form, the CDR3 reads TGCGCCAGCAGCCTAGCGGGTAATTCCTACAATGAGCAGTTCTTC. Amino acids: CASSLAGNSYNEQFF.

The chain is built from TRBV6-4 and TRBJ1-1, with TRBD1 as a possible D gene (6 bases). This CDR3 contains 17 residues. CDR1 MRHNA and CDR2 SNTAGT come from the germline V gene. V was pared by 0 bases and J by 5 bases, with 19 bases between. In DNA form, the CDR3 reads TGTGCCAGCAGTGACTCTCCACTGAGGGGGGGAAGGACTGAAGCTTTCTTT. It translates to CASSDSPLRGGRTEAFF.

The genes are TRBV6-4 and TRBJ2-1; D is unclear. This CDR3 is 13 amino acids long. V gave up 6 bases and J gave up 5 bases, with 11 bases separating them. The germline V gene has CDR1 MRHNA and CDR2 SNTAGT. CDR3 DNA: TGTGCCAGCAGCCTCCGCCCAGACAATGAGCAGTTCTTC. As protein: CASSLRPDNEQFF.

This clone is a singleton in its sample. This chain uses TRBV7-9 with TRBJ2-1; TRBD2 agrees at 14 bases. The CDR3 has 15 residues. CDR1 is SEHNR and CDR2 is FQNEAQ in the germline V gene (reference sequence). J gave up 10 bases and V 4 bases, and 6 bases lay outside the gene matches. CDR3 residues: CASSSGTSGSWEQFF. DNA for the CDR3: TGTGCCAGCAGCTCAGGGACTAGCGGGAGTTGGGAGCAGTTCTTC. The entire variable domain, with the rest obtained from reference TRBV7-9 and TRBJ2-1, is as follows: DTGVSQNPRHKITKRGQNVTFRCDPISEHNRLYWYRQTLGQGPEFLTYFQNEAQLEKSRLLSDRFSAERPKGSFSTLEIQRTEQGDSAMYLCASSSGTSGSWEQFFGPGTRLTVL.

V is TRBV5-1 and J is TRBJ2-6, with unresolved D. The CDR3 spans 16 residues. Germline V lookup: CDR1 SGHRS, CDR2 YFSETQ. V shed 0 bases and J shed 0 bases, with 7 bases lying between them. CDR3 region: CASSLDRVSGANVLTF. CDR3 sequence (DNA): TGCGCCAGCAGCTTGGATCGGGTCTCTGGGGCCAACGTCCTGACTTTC. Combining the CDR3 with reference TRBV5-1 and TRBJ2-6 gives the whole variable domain KAGVTQTPRYLIKTRGQQVTLSCSPISGHRSVSWYQQTPGQGLQFLFEYFSETQRNKGNFPGRFSGRQFSNSRSEMNVSTLELGDSALYLCASSLDRVSGANVLTFGAGSRLTVL.

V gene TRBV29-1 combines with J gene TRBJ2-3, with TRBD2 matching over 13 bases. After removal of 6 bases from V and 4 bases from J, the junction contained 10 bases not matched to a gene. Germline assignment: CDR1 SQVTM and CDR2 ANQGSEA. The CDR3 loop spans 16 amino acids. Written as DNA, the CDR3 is TGCAGCGTGGGTGGACTAGCGGGAGTTTTAGCAGATACGCAGTATTTT. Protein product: CSVGGLAGVLADTQYF.

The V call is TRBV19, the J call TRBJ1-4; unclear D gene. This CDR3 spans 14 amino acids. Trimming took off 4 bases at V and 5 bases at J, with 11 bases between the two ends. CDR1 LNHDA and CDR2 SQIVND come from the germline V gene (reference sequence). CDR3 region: CASSTTWANEKLFF. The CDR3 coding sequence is TGTGCCAGTAGTACGACATGGGCCAATGAAAAACTGTTTTTT. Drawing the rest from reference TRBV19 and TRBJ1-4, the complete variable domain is DGGITQSPKYLFRKEGQNVTLSCEQNLNHDAMYWYRQDPGQGLRLIYYSQIVNDFQKGDIAEGYSVSREKKESFPLTVTSAQKNPTAFYLCASSTTWANEKLFFGSGTQLSVL.

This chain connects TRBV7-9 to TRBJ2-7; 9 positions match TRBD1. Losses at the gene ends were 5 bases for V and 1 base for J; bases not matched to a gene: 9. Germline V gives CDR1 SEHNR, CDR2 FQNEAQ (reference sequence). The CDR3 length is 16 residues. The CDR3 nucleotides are TGTGCCAGCAGCCGCACTTCCGGGACAGGGTCCTACGAGCAGTACTTC. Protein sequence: CASSRTSGTGSYEQYF.

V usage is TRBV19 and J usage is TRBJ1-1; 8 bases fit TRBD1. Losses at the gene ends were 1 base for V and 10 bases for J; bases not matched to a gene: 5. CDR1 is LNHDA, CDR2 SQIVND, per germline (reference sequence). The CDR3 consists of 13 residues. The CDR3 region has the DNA TGTGCCAGTAGTATAGGGGGGACAGGTGGAGCTTTCTTT. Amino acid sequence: CASSIGGTGGAFF.

For the CDR3, the DNA is TGCAGCGTTGAAGACAGGGGGCGAAAGGGCTACACCTTC. It translates to CSVEDRGRKGYTF. This chain links TRBV29-1 with TRBJ1-2; 8 positions match TRBD1. The trim removed 0 bases at V and 8 bases at J, leaving 5 bases unmatched. CDR1 is SQVTM and CDR2 is ANQGSEA in the germline V gene. This CDR3 contains 13 residues.

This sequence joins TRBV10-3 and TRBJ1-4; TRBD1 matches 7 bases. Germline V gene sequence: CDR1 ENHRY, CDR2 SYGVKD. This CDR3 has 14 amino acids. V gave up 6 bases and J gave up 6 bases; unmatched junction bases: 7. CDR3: CAISATGRYEKLFF. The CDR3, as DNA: TGTGCCATCAGCGCGACAGGGAGGTATGAAAAACTGTTTTTT.

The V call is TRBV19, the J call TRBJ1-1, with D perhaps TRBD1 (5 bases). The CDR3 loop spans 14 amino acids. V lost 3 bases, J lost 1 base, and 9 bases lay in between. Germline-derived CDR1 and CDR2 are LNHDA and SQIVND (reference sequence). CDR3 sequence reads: CASSIGDWNTEAFF. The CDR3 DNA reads TGTGCCAGTAGTATCGGGGACTGGAACACTGAAGCTTTCTTT.

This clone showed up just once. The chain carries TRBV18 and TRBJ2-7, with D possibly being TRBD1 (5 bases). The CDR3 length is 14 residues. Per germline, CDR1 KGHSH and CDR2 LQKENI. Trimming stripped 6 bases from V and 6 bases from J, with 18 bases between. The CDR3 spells CASSPSDSQREQYF. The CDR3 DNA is TGTGCCAGCTCCCCGAGCGACAGTCAGCGCGAGCAGTACTTC.

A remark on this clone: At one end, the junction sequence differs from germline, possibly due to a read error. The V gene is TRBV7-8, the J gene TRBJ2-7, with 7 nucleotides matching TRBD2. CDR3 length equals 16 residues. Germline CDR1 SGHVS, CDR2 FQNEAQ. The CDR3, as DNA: TGTGCCAGCAGCTTAGATTCTCGCGGGAGCTCCAACGAGCAGTACTTC. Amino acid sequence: CASSLDSRGSSNEQYF.

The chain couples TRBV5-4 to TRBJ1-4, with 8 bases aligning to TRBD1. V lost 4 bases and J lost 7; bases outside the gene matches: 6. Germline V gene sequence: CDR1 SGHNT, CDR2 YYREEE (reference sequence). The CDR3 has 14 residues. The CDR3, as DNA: TGTGCCAGCAGCGTGACAGGGGAAGGTGAAAAACTGTTTTTT. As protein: CASSVTGEGEKLFF.

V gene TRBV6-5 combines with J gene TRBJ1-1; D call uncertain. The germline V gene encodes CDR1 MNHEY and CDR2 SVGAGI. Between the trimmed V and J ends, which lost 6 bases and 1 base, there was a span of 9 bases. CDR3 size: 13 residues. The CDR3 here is CASRRVGNTEAFF. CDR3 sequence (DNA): TGTGCCAGCAGGAGGGTGGGGAACACTGAAGCTTTCTTT.

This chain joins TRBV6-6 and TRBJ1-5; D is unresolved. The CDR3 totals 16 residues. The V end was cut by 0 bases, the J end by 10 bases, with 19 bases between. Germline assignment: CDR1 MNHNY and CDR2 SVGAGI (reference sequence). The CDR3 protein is CASSYSPKRAPPPQHF. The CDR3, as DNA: TGTGCCAGCAGTTACTCGCCTAAGCGTGCCCCTCCCCCCCAGCATTTT.

CDR3 sequence: CASSEPSAGTSNTGELFF. CDR3 sequence (DNA): TGTGCCAGCAGTGAACCCTCCGCCGGGACAAGTAACACCGGGGAGCTGTTTTTT. The rearrangement uses TRBV2 and TRBJ2-2, with D tentatively TRBD1 (6 bases). Trimming shortened V by 2 bases and J by 2 bases, and 18 bases separated the two germline ends. This CDR3 has 18 residues. Germline loops: CDR1 SNHLY, CDR2 FYNNEI.

CDR3 sequence reads: CATSAGNEKLFF. DNA of the CDR3: TGTGCCACCAGTGCGGGGAATGAAAAACTGTTTTTT. This chain connects TRBV24-1 to TRBJ1-4; no reliable D call. CDR3 length equals 12 residues. Per the germline V gene, CDR1 is KGHDR and CDR2 is SFDVKD. The germline V and J ends were trimmed by 5 bases and 5 bases, with 5 bases remaining between them.

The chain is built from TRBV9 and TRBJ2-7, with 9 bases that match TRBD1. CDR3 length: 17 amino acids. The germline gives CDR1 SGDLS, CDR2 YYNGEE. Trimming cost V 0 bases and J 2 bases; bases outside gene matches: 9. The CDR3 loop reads CASSVGLQGARTYEQYF. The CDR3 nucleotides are TGTGCCAGCAGCGTAGGGCTACAGGGGGCAAGGACCTACGAGCAGTACTTC.

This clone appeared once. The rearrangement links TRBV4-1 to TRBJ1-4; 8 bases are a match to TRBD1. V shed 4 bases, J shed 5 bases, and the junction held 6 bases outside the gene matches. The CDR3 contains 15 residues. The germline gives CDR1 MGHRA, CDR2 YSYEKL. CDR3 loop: CASSLRDRLNEKLFF. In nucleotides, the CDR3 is TGCGCCAGCAGCCTCCGGGACAGGCTGAATGAAAAACTGTTTTTT.

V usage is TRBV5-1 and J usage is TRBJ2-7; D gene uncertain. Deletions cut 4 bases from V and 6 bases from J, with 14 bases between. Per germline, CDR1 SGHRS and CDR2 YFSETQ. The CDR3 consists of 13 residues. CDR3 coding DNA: TGCGCCAGCAGCCCCGTACCTGTTAGCGAGCAGTACTTC. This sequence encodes CASSPVPVSEQYF.

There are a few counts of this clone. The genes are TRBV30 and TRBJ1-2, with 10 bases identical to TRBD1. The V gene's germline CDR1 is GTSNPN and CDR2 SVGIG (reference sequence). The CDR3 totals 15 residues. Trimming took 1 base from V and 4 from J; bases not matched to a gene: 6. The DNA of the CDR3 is TGTGCCTGGAGTGGGCGACAGGGGGCGGGCTATGGCTACACCTTC. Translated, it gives CAWSGRQGAGYGYTF.